This TCR beta chain was captured in a study of monozygotic twins with inflammatory bowel disease. General study findings and limits: The analysis failed to separate different T cell subtypes.

Points on this clonotype: The antigen is not known.

CDR3 length: 12 residues. Making cDNA involved eight separate reactions per sample. TCRdb derives one entry per CDR3 protein from the 5' RACE reads, leaving out DNA. Its clone listing holds about 440,000 distinct CDR3 sequences. The sample consisted of blood. The origin of this receptor is a human donor with ulcerative colitis or Crohn's disease, or a healthy co-twin of an affected twin (not recorded which). V gene TRBV12-3 or TRBV12-4 combines with J gene TRBJ1-5. CDR3 residues: CASSLPSQPQHF.